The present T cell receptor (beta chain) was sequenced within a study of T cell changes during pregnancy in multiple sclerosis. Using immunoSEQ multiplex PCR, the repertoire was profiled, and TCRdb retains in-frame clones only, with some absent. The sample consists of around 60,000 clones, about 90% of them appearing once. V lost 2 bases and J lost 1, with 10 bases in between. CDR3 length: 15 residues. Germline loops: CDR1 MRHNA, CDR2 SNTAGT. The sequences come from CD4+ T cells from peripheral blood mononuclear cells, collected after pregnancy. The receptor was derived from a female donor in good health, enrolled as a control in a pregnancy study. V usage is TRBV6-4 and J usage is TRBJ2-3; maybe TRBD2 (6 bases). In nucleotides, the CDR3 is TGTGCCAGCAGTGACGATGGCGGGGGCACAGATACGCAGTATTTT. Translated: CASSDDGGGTDTQYF.